This TCR beta chain was sequenced in a study of blood T cell repertoires in COVID-19. Clones were sequenced by immunoSEQ multiplex PCR, and TCRdb holds only the in-frame ones, with some missing. The sample records some 340,000 clones, about 86% being singletons. The CDR3 extends over 15 amino acids. Germline CDR1 is SGHNT and CDR2 is YENEEA. After removal of 5 bases from V and 4 bases from J, the junction contained 7 bases not matched to a gene. The sequence was obtained from a man younger than 45 with active or convalescent COVID-19. Sample: peripheral blood. V is TRBV11-3 and J is TRBJ2-5, with TRBD1 identical over 10 bases. CDR3 residues: CASSQPTGGGETQYF. The CDR3 DNA reads TGTGCCAGCAGCCAACCGACAGGGGGCGGAGAGACCCAGTACTTC.